This passage covers 19 T cell receptor beta chains from one sample sequenced in a study of T cell responses to AZD1222 COVID-19 vaccine. TCRdb's copy holds only in-frame clones and misses some; the assay was immunoSEQ multiplex PCR. Found here are some 120,000 clones, 90% of them singletons; the top ten hold approximately 7.9%. The source was peripheral blood, collected on day 0 of AZD1222 vaccination. Receptor source: an adult in good health.

V and J are TRBV18 and TRBJ1-4; weak D call: TRBD1 (6 bases). V was trimmed by 2 bases and J by 7 bases, leaving 14 bases between them. Germline V gene data show CDR1 as KGHSH and CDR2 as LQKENI. There are 15 residues in the CDR3. The CDR3 nucleotides read TGTGCCAGCTCACCAAGGGACACGGCGGGTGAAAAACTGTTTTTT. Translation gives CASSPRDTAGEKLFF.

The chain employs TRBV28 and TRBJ2-7; 13 bases are shared with TRBD2. Trimming removed 6 bases from V and 7 bases from J; junction bases left unmatched: 12. The CDR3 has 16 amino acids. CDR1 MDHEN and CDR2 SYDVKM come from the germline V gene. CDR3 sequence (DNA): TGTGCCAGCAGCATCGGACTAGCGGGAGTGGGGAGGGAGCAGTACTTC. Translation gives CASSIGLAGVGREQYF.

V and J are TRBV27 and TRBJ1-1, with 11 nucleotides matching TRBD1. In germline, CDR1 is MNHEY, CDR2 SMNVEV (reference sequence). V was pared by 6 bases and J by 6 bases, with 6 bases of the junction left unmatched. CDR3 size: 14 residues. The CDR3 spells CASRLGQGASEAFF. CDR3 DNA sequence: TGTGCCAGCAGACTTGGACAGGGGGCCTCTGAAGCTTTCTTT.

This chain uses TRBV6-5 with TRBJ2-1; the D gene could be TRBD1 or TRBD2 (5 bases each). The CDR3 runs 12 residues. V was pared by 7 bases and J by 5 bases, with 9 bases between. Germline-derived CDR1 and CDR2 are MNHEY and SVGAGI. CDR3 protein: CASTGDHNEQFF. CDR3 coding DNA: TGTGCCAGCACTGGGGACCACAATGAGCAGTTCTTC.

The chain is built from TRBV5-1 and TRBJ2-2, with TRBD1 matching 9 bases. This CDR3 is 14 amino acids long. Trimming took 4 bases from V and 6 from J; bases not matched to a gene: 4. Germline V gene sequence: CDR1 SGHRS, CDR2 YFSETQ. The CDR3: CASSRDREAGELFF. The CDR3 region has the DNA TGCGCCAGCAGCCGGGACAGGGAGGCCGGGGAGCTGTTTTTT.

The chain uses TRBV28 and TRBJ1-5; D is undetermined. The length of the CDR3 is 11 residues. In germline, CDR1 is MDHEN, CDR2 SYDVKM. Trimming shortened V by 5 bases and J by 3 bases, and 2 bases separated the two germline ends. The CDR3 DNA follows: TGTGCCAGCAGTGCCAATCAGCCCCAGCATTTT. This codes for CASSANQPQHF.

The chain joins TRBV7-2 to TRBJ2-4; maybe TRBD1 (5 bases). Germline values: CDR1 SGHTA, CDR2 FQGNSA. Deletions cut 0 bases from V and 9 bases from J, with 15 bases between. The CDR3 spans 15 residues. The chain's CDR3 is CASSLAPQGTGIQYF. The CDR3 nucleotides are TGTGCCAGCAGCTTAGCGCCTCAGGGAACGGGCATTCAGTACTTC.

This chain connects TRBV7-2 to TRBJ1-1; TRBD1 is a possible D gene (6 bases). Germline V gene sequence: CDR1 SGHTA, CDR2 FQGNSA. The V end lost 7 bases, the J end lost 0 bases, and 12 bases lay between the germline ends. This CDR3 spans 14 amino acids. CDR3 loop: CASIKGGMNTEAFF. The CDR3 bases are TGTGCCAGCATCAAGGGGGGCATGAACACTGAAGCTTTCTTT.

The chain uses TRBV19 and TRBJ1-1; D remains unclear. The CDR3 runs 11 residues. The germline gives CDR1 LNHDA, CDR2 SQIVND (reference sequence). Trimming pared 7 bases from V and 1 base from J, leaving 4 bases between. The CDR3, as DNA: TGTGCCAGTATGGGGAACACTGAAGCTTTCTTT. This sequence encodes CASMGNTEAFF.

V usage is TRBV18 and J usage is TRBJ1-5, with TRBD1 matching over 8 bases. The junction had 4 bases not matched to a gene; V was cut back by 3 bases and J by 6 bases. CDR1 and CDR2 from the germline V gene are KGHSH and LQKENI. CDR3 length equals 14 residues. The CDR3 coding sequence is TGTGCCAGCTCACCGGGACAGGAAGGTCAGCCCCAGCATTTT. This codes for CASSPGQEGQPQHF.

The V call is TRBV5-4, the J call TRBJ2-1, with 9 bases matching TRBD2. The CDR3 contains 15 residues. Losses at the gene ends were 4 bases for V and 1 base for J; bases not matched to a gene: 3. Germline CDR1 SGHNT, CDR2 YYREEE (reference sequence). The CDR3 spells CASSRTSESYNEQFF. The CDR3 DNA sequence: TGTGCCAGCAGCCGGACTAGCGAATCCTACAATGAGCAGTTCTTC.

The chain couples TRBV4-3 to TRBJ2-1, with D perhaps matching TRBD1 (5 bases). Germline V gene sequence: CDR1 LGHNA, CDR2 YSLEER. The CDR3 runs to 16 residues. Trimming took 4 bases from V and 8 from J, leaving 21 bases between them. CDR3 coding DNA: TGCGCCAGCAGCCCCTTCCTGGGCGACCTAGGGGATGAGCAGTTCTTC. Protein product: CASSPFLGDLGDEQFF.

V usage is TRBV7-2 and J usage is TRBJ2-2, with 10 bases that match TRBD2. This CDR3 has 14 amino acids. Per germline, CDR1 SGHTA and CDR2 FQGNSA. V gave up 3 bases and J gave up 5 bases; unmatched junction bases: 0. CDR3 in amino acids: CASSFSGRTGELFF. CDR3 in DNA: TGTGCCAGCAGCTTTAGCGGGAGGACCGGGGAGCTGTTTTTT. The whole variable domain, remainder taken from reference TRBV7-2 and TRBJ2-2, is GAGVSQSPSNKVTEKGKDVELRCDPISGHTALYWYRQSLGQGLEFLIYFQGNSAPDKSGLPSDRFSAERTGGSVSTLTIQRTQQEDSAVYLCASSFSGRTGELFFGEGSRLTVL.

The J gene is TRBJ1-1, the V gene TRBV11-2, with D maybe TRBD1 (5 bases). There are 16 residues in the CDR3. Trimming took off 1 base at V and 5 bases at J, with 17 bases between the two ends. Germline CDR1 and CDR2: SGHAT and FQNNGV. CDR3 DNA sequence: TGTGCCAGCAGCTTAGGGAAAGGGGCGCGACGAACTGAAGCTTTCTTT. It translates to CASSLGKGARRTEAFF. The whole variable domain, remainder taken from reference TRBV11-2 and TRBJ1-1, is EAGVAQSPRYKIIEKRQSVAFWCNPISGHATLYWYQQILGQGPKLLIQFQNNGVVDDSQLPKDRFSAERLKGVDSTLKIQPAKLEDSAVYLCASSLGKGARRTEAFFGQGTRLTVV.

V is TRBV6-6 and J is TRBJ2-5; possible D gene TRBD2, 6 bases. The germline V gene has CDR1 MNHNY and CDR2 SVGAGI (reference sequence). Trimming pared 6 bases from V and 5 bases from J, leaving 19 bases between. The CDR3 is made up of 15 amino acids. The CDR3 DNA reads TGTGCCAGCAGGATGGGTCCTAGCGACGGGGAGACCCAGTACTTC. Translation: CASRMGPSDGETQYF.

The gene calls are TRBV5-6 and TRBJ1-3, with TRBD1 matching 8 bases. CDR1 and CDR2 (germline): SGHDT, YYEEEE. V trimming: 3 bases; J trimming: 0 bases; junction bases outside the gene matches: 11. The CDR3 is 18 residues long. CDR3: CASSSDRGPVTSGNTIYF. The CDR3 DNA is TGTGCCAGCAGCTCCGACAGGGGTCCCGTCACCTCTGGAAACACCATATATTTT.

CDR3 loop: CASSPTNEKLFF. For the CDR3, the DNA is TGTGCCAGCAGCCCAACTAATGAAAAACTGTTTTTT. This rearrangement joins TRBV3-1 (or the pseudogene TRBV3-2) to TRBJ1-4, with no clear D. The CDR3 has 12 amino acids. Germline V gene data show CDR1 as LGHDT and CDR2 as YNNKEL (reference sequence). The V end lost 4 bases, the J end lost 0 bases, and 0 bases lay between the germline ends.

This chain uses TRBV6-5 with TRBJ2-7, with 9 nucleotides matching TRBD1. This CDR3 spans 15 amino acids. In germline, CDR1 is MNHEY, CDR2 SVGAGI. V gave up 6 bases and J gave up 5 bases; unmatched junction bases: 11. Here the CDR3 DNA reads TGTGCCAGCAGGTCAACGAGGACAGGGGCCAACGAGCAGTACTTC. This translates into CASRSTRTGANEQYF.

V and J are TRBV6-5 and TRBJ1-3, with 9 bases aligning to TRBD1. Trimming at V came to 6 bases and at J to 0 bases, leaving 3 bases not matched to a gene. From germline, CDR1 is MNHEY and CDR2 SVGAGI. There are 15 residues in the CDR3. The CDR3 DNA follows: TGTGCCAGCAGGGGGACAGGGCACTCTGGAAACACCATATATTTT. It translates to CASRGTGHSGNTIYF.